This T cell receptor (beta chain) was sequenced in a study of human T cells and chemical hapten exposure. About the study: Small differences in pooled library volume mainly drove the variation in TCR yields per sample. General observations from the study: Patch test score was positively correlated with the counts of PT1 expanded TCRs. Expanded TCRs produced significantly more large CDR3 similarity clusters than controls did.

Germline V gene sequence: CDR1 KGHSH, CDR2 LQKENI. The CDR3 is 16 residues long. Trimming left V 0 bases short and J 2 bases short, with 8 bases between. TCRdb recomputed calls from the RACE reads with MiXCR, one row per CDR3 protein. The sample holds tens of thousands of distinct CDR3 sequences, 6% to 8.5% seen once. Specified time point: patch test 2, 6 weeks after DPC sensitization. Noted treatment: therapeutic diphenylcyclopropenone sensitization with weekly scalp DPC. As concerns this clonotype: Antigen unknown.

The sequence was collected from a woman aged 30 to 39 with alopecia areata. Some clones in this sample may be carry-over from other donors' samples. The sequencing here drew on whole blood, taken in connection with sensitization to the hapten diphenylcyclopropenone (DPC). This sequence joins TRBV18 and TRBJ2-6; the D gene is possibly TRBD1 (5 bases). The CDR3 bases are TGTGCCAGCTCACCACCGGTCAGGGCTGGGGCCAACGTCCTGACTTTC. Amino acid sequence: CASSPPVRAGANVLTF.